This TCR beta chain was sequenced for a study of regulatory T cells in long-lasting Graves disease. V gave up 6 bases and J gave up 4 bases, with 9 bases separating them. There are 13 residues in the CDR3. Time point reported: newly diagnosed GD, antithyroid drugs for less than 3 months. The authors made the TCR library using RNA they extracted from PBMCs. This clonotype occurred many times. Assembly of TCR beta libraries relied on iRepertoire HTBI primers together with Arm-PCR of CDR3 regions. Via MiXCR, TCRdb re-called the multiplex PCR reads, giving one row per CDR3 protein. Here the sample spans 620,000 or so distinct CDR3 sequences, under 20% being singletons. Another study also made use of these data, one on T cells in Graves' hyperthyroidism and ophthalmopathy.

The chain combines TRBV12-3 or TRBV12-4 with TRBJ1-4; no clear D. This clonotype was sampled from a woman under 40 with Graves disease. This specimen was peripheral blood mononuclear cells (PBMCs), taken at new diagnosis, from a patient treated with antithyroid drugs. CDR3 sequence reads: CASRVRVNEKLFF. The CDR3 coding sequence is TGTGCCAGCAGGGTCCGGGTTAATGAAAAACTGTTTTTT.